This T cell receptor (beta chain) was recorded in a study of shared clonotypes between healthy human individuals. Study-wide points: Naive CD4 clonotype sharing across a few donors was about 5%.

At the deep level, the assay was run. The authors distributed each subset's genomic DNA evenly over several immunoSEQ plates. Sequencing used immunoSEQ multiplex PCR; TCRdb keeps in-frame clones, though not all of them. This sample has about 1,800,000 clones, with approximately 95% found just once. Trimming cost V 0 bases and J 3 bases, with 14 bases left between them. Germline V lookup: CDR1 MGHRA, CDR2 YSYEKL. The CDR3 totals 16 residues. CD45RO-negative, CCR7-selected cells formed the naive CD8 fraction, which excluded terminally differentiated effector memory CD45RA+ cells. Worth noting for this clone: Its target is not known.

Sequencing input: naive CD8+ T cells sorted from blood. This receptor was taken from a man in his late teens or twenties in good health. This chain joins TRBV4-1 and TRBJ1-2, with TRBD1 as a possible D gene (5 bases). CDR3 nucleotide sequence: TGCGCCAGCAGCCAAGACCTATGGACATTGGACTATGGCTACACCTTC. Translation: CASSQDLWTLDYGYTF.